The present entry profiles one T cell receptor beta chain with its context. The antigen remains unidentified. This record comes from a study of T cells in tuberculosis. Here immunoSEQ multiplex PCR was the method, and the copy in TCRdb shows in-frame clones only, minus some. The sample lists around 30,000 clones, roughly 93% occurring once. Study results and limitations: GMM-specific TCRs were nearer to active tuberculosis alpha repertoires, suggesting expansion.

Germline V gene sequence: CDR1 MDHEN, CDR2 SYDVKM. The CDR3 covers 16 residues. V was clipped by 6 bases and J by 0 bases, with 18 bases between them. Time point here: new active TB diagnosis, blood taken before or within 7 days of starting treatment. The sequence was collected from an adult with tuberculosis. The chain carries TRBV28 and TRBJ2-7; TRBD1 is a possible D gene (6 bases). Sequenced here: PBMCs, sampled at tuberculosis diagnosis. CDR3: CASRPSSVQGSYEQYF. CDR3 nucleotide sequence: TGTGCCAGCAGACCATCCTCGGTACAGGGCTCCTACGAGCAGTACTTC.